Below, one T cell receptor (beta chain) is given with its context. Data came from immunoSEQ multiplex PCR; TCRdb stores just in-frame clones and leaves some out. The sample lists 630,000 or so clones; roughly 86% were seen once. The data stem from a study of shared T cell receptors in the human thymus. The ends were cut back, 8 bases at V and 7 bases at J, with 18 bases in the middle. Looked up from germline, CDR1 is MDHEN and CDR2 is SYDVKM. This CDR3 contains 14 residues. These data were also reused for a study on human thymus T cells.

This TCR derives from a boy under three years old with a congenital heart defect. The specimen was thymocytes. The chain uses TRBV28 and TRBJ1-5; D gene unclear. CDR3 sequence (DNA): TGTGCCAGCGAAGTAGGCTCCGGGGAGCAGCCCCAGCATTTT. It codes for CASEVGSGEQPQHF.